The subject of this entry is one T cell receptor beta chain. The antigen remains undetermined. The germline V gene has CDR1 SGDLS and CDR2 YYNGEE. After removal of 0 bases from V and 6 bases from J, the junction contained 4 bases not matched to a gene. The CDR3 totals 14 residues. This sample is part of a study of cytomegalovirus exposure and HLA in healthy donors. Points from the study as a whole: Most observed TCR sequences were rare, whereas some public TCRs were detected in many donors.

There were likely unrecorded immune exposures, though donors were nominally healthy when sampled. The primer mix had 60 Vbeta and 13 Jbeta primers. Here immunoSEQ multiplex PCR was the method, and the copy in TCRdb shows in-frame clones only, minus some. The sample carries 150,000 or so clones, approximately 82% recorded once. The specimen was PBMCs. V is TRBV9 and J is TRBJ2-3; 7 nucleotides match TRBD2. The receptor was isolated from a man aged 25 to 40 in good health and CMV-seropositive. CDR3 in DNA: TGTGCCAGCAGCGTAGTTGTGGGGGGGGATACGCAGTATTTT. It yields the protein CASSVVVGGDTQYF.